The source of this T cell receptor (beta chain) is a study of graft-versus-host responses after intestinal transplantation. Study-level background: Recipients uniformly received anti-thymocyte globulin induction, followed by tacrolimus and steroids for 3 to 4 years.

Sorting after the reaction isolated proliferating CFSE-low CD3+CD4+ and CD3+CD8+ responders. The V and J ends lost 1 base and 3 bases, in that order; junction bases with no gene match: 3. Germline loops: CDR1 KGHSH, CDR2 LQKENI. The CDR3 is made up of 16 amino acids. TCRdb's copy holds only in-frame clones and misses some; the assay was immunoSEQ multiplex PCR. This table has thousands of clones, around 29% appearing once. V gene TRBV18 combines with J gene TRBJ2-6; TRBD1 matches 7 bases. Sample: alloreactive CD4+ T cells from a mixed lymphocyte reaction culture, taken before intestinal transplant. Described subset: CFSE-low proliferating T cells sorted from approximately 6-day pre-transplant mixed lymphocyte reaction (GvH or HvG direction). The TCR originated in a human patient who received an intestinal transplant. The CDR3 region has the DNA TGTGCCAGCTCACCACAGGGGGCGCATGGGGCCAACGTCCTGACTTTC. Its protein is CASSPQGAHGANVLTF.